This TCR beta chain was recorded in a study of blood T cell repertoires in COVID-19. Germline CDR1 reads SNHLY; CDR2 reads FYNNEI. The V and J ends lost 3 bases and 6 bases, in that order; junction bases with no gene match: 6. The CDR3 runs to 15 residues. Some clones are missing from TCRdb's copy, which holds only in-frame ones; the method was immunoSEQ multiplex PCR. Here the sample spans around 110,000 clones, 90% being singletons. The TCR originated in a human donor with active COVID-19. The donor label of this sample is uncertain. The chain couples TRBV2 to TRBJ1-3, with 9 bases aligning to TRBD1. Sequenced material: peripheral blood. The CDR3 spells CASSDRTGEQNTIYF. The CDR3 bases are TGTGCCAGCAGTGACCGGACAGGGGAGCAAAACACCATATATTTT.